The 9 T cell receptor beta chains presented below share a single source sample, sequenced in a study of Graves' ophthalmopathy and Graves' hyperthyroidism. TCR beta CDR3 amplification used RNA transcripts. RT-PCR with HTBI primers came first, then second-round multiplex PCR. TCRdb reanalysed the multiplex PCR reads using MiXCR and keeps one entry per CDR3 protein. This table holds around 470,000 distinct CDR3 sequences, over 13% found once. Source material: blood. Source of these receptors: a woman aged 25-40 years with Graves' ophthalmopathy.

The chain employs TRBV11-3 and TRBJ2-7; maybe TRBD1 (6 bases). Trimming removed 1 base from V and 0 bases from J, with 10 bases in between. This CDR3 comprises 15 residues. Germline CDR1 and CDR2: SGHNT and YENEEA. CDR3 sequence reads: CASSLVVDSSYEQYF. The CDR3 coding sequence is TGTGCCAGCAGCTTAGTGGTGGACAGCTCCTACGAGCAGTACTTC.

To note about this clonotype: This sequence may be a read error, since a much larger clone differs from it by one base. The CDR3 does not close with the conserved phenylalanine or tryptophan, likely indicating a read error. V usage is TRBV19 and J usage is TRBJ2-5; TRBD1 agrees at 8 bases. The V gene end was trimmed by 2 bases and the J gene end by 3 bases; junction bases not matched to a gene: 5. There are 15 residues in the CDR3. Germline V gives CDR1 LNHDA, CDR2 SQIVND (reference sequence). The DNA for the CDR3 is TGTGCCAGTAGTATACAGGGGGCTGCCGAAGAGACCCAGTACCTC. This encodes CASSIQGAAEETQYL.

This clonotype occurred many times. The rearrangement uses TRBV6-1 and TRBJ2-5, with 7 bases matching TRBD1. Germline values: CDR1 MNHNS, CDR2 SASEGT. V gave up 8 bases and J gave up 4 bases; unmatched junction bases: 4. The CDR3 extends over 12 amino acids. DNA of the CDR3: TGTGCCAGCGCACAGGGGACAGAGACCCAGTACTTC. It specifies CASAQGTETQYF.

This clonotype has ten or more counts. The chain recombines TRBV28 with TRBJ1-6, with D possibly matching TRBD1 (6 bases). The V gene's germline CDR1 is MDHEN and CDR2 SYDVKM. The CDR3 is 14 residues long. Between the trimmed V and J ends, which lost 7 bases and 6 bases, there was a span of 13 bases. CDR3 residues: CASKPQGVNSPLHF. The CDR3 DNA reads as TGTGCCAGCAAACCACAGGGAGTTAATTCACCCCTCCACTTT.

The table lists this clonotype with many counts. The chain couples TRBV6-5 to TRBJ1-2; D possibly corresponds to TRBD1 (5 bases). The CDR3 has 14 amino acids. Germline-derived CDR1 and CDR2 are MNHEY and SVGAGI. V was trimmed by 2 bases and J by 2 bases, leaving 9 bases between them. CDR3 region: CASSYRGSNYGYTF. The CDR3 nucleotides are TGTGCCAGCAGTTACCGGGGCAGCAACTATGGCTACACCTTC.

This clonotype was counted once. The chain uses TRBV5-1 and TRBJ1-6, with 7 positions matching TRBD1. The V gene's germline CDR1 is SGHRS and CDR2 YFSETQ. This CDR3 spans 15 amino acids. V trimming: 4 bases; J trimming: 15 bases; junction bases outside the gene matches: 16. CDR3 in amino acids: CASSPYSAETGLLHF. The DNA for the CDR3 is TGCGCCAGCAGCCCATACTCCGCGGAGACAGGGCTCCTCCACTTT.

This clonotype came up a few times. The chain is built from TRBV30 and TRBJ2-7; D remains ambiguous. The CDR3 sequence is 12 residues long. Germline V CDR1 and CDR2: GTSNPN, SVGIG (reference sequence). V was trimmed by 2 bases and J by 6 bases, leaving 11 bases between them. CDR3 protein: CAWSNLIGEQYF. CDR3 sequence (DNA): TGTGCCTGGAGTAATCTCATCGGCGAGCAGTACTTC.

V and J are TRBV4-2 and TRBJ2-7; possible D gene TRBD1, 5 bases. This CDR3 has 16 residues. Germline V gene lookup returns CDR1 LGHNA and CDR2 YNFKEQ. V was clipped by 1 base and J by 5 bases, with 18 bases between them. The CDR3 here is CASSQGLGSIGDEQYF. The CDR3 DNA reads TGTGCCAGCAGCCAAGGGCTAGGCAGCATAGGGGACGAGCAGTACTTC.

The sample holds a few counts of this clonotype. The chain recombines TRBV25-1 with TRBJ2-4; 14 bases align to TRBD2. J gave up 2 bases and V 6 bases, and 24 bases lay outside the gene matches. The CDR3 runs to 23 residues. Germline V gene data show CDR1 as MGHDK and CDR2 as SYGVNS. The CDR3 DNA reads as TGTGCCAGCAGGGGACTCCCCTACCCACACTGGACTAGCGGGGGGTCCCCCAAAAACATTCAGTACTTC. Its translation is CASRGLPYPHWTSGGSPKNIQYF.